This TCR beta chain was recorded in a study of lymphopenia after photon versus proton radiotherapy. Notes on the study in general: Authors raise, but do not show, better survival with proton therapy. A bigger post-nadir fall in TCR diversity correlated inversely with survival time in deceased patients.

The table came from immunoSEQ multiplex PCR; TCRdb's copy has only in-frame clones and leaves some out. This table has around 53,000 clones, around 88% appearing once. In the case of this clone: The target antigen is unknown.

CDR1 is SGHAT and CDR2 is FQNNGV in the germline V gene. Trimming stripped 3 bases from V and 3 bases from J, with 6 bases between. The CDR3 has 13 amino acids. Sequenced material: peripheral blood, taken from a patient treated with photon-based radiotherapy. The TCR originated in a man between 50 and 59 years old with gastric cancer. This rearrangement joins TRBV11-2 to TRBJ1-5; D gene unclear. In nucleotides, the CDR3 is TGTGCCAGCAGCTTTGGGGTCAATCAGCCCCAGCATTTT. It codes for CASSFGVNQPQHF.